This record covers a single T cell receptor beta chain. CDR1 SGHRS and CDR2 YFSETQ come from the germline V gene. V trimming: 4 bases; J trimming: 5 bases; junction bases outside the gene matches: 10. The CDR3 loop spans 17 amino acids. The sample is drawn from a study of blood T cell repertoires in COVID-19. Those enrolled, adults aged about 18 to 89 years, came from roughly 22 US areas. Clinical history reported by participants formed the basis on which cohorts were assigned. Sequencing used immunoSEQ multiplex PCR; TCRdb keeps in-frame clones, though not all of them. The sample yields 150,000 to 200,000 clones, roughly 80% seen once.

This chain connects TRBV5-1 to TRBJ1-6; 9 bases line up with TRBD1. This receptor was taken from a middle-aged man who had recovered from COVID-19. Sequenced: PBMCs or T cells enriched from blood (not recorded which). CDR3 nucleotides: TGCGCCAGCAGCCCAGGGTTGACAGGGGGGAATAATTCACCCCTCCACTTT. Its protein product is CASSPGLTGGNNSPLHF.